The entry below describes one T cell receptor (beta chain). The data derive from a study of blood T cell repertoires in COVID-19. In the original analysis: Scientists estimated how many nucleated cells there were by amplifying reference gene primers. Some clones are missing from TCRdb's copy, which holds only in-frame ones; the method was immunoSEQ multiplex PCR. V and J calls and clone size follow that table, whereas D and trimming were derived from the DNA. The table has about 80,000 clones, around four fifths seen once. Trimming shortened V by 1 base and J by 4 bases, and 22 bases separated the two germline ends. The CDR3 is 18 residues long. Germline lookup yields CDR1 LNHDA and CDR2 SQIVND (reference sequence).

This clonotype was sampled from an older man with active or convalescent COVID-19. This chain joins TRBV19 and TRBJ1-2, with unresolved D. Material: peripheral blood. In DNA, the CDR3 is TGTGCCAGTAGTATAGGTATCTGGGCCAGCTCGTCGGTCTATGGCTACACCTTC. Protein sequence: CASSIGIWASSSVYGYTF.